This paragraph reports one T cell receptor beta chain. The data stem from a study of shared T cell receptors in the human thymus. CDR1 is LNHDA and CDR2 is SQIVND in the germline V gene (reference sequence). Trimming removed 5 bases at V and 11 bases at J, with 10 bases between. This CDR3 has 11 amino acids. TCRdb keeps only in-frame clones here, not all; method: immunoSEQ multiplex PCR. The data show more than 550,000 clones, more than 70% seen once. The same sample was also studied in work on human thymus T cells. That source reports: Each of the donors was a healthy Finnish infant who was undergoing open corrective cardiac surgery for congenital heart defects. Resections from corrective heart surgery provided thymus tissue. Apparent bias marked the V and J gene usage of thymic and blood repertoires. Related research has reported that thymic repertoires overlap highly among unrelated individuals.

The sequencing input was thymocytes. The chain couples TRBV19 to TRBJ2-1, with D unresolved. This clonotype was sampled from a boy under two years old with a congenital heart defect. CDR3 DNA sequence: TGTGCCAGTAGTGCGCCAGGCCAGCAGTTCTTC. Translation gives CASSAPGQQFF.